The 11 T cell receptor beta chains in this list originate from one sample, sequenced in a study of T-cell memory formation after mild COVID-19 (dated by TCRdb to the early 2020s). The method behind the library was 5' RACE. The data were produced on an Illumina NovaSeq 6000. Clones were called with MiXCR by TCRdb after fastp trimmed the public reads at Q25, and only in-frame beta chains were retained. Rows are combined by CDR3 protein, so each entry shows the most common genes and DNA. Here the sample has approximately 210,000 distinct CDR3 sequences; about 10% occur a single time. The ten largest clones take up around 3.3% of the sample. The sample was PBMCs or a T cell subset sorted from them (not recorded which). Every receptor here comes from a man aged 18 to 29 who had mild COVID-19 (a few samples of this study predate the infection). The sample titles of this study are shuffled in the database, so cell type and time point are left out; the donor was told from shared clones.

The chain joins TRBV7-2 to TRBJ1-1; perhaps TRBD1 as D (5 bases). The CDR3 is 13 amino acids. Between the trimmed V and J ends, which lost 2 bases and 3 bases, there was a span of 7 bases. Per germline, CDR1 SGHTA and CDR2 FQGNSA. The CDR3 region is CASSLSRDTEAFF. CDR3 nucleotide sequence: TGTGCCAGCAGCTTATCCAGGGACACTGAAGCTTTCTTT.

This clonotype was counted a few times. The rearrangement joins TRBV20-1 to TRBJ1-2; tentative D call: TRBD1 (5 bases). This CDR3 has 13 amino acids. V gave up 3 bases and J gave up 0 bases, with 8 bases separating them. Germline assignment: CDR1 DFQATT and CDR2 SNEGSKA (reference sequence). The CDR3 reads CSASQGPNYGYTF. The CDR3 DNA reads as TGCAGTGCTAGTCAGGGTCCTAACTATGGCTACACCTTC.

This clonotype turned up a few times. J is TRBJ2-5 and V is TRBV5-1; 8 bases align to TRBD1. This CDR3 has 14 amino acids. Germline V lookup: CDR1 SGHRS, CDR2 YFSETQ. V shed 7 bases, J shed 3 bases, and the junction held 8 bases outside the gene matches. CDR3 sequence reads: CASAYQTGEETQYF. For the CDR3, the DNA is TGCGCCAGCGCATACCAGACAGGGGAAGAGACCCAGTACTTC. Based on the CDR3 plus reference TRBV5-1 and TRBJ2-5, the full variable domain is KAGVTQTPRYLIKTRGQQVTLSCSPISGHRSVSWYQQTPGQGLQFLFEYFSETQRNKGNFPGRFSGRQFSNSRSEMNVSTLELGDSALYLCASAYQTGEETQYFGPGTRLLVL.

This clonotype has just a few counts. This chain uses TRBV7-3 with TRBJ2-1, with 9 bases that match TRBD2. Germline V lookup: CDR1 SGHTA, CDR2 FQGTGA. The CDR3 length is 16 residues. The trim removed 5 bases at V and 4 bases at J, leaving 9 bases unmatched. CDR3 coding DNA: TGTGCCAGCAGCGCACATAGCGGGGGAGCTTACAATGAGCAGTTCTTC. It is translated as CASSAHSGGAYNEQFF.

V gene TRBV5-1 combines with J gene TRBJ2-3, with a possible D match to TRBD1 (7 bases). Deletions cut 9 bases from V and 0 bases from J, with 20 bases between. The CDR3 loop spans 16 amino acids. CDR1 and CDR2 (germline): SGHRS, YFSETQ. The CDR3 DNA is TGCGCCACCTCGGGAGACAGGGCTTCTAGCACAGATACGCAGTATTTT. Translated: CATSGDRASSTDTQYF.

The CDR3 nucleotides are TGTGCCAGCAGGTTACTGGGATTCTCTGGAAACACCATATATTTT. Protein: CASRLLGFSGNTIYF. The rearrangement joins TRBV6-5 to TRBJ1-3; D unresolved. The CDR3 sequence is 15 residues long. Trimming removed 6 bases at V and 0 bases at J, with 12 bases between. Germline CDR1 MNHEY, CDR2 SVGAGI.

This clonotype turned up a few times. The chain combines TRBV5-1 with TRBJ2-5, with D perhaps TRBD1 (6 bases). Germline CDR1 is SGHRS and CDR2 is YFSETQ. CDR3 length equals 15 residues. V was pared by 2 bases and J by 0 bases, with 11 bases between. The CDR3 sequence: CASSLVGQYQETQYF. CDR3 sequence (DNA): TGCGCCAGCAGCTTAGTTGGACAGTACCAAGAGACCCAGTACTTC.

V and J are TRBV7-2 and TRBJ2-3; D not resolved. CDR3 length: 14 residues. The germline V gene encodes CDR1 SGHTA and CDR2 FQGNSA. Trimming pared 4 bases from V and 4 bases from J, leaving 12 bases between. In DNA, the CDR3 is TGTGCCAGCAGCTGGCTATTCTTTCCAGATACGCAGTATTTT. Its translation: CASSWLFFPDTQYF.

Only a few counts were recorded for this clonotype. The V gene is TRBV23-1, the J gene TRBJ1-2, with D possibly matching TRBD1 (5 bases). TRBV23-1 is sorted into the ORF group, with uncertain function. Trimming shortened V by 0 bases and J by 8 bases, and 10 bases separated the two germline ends. This CDR3 region has 13 residues. The CDR3 reads CASSQSGRGGYTF. CDR3 in DNA: TGCGCCAGCAGTCAATCAGGGAGGGGCGGCTACACCTTC.

At least ten counts were recorded for this clonotype. The V call is TRBV5-4, the J call TRBJ2-7; D might be TRBD1 (6 bases). The ends were cut back, 4 bases at V and 6 bases at J, with 11 bases in the middle. The length of the CDR3 is 12 residues. In germline, CDR1 is SGHNT, CDR2 YYREEE (reference sequence). CDR3: CASSLQGSEQYV. DNA of the CDR3: TGTGCCAGCAGCCTGCAGGGGAGCGAGCAGTACGTC.

The chain couples TRBV23-1 to TRBJ1-5; D is uncertain. TRBV23-1 is an open reading frame, and its role is uncertain. V lost 2 bases and J 3 bases, leaving 8 bases between the germline ends. The length of the CDR3 is 14 residues. The CDR3 coding sequence is TGCGCCAGCAGTCAACGGACGGACAATCAGCCCCAGCATTTT. This translates into CASSQRTDNQPQHF.